This T cell receptor (beta chain) is drawn from a study of blood T cell repertoires in COVID-19. CDR1 and CDR2 from the germline V gene are SGHVS and FNYEAQ. The CDR3 has 18 residues. J was trimmed by 0 bases and V by 2 bases; bases with no gene match: 7. All enrollees were about 18 to 100 years old and from 20 to 25 US areas. Cohort allocation depended upon clinical history that participants reported. Methods used by the authors: Using reference gene primer amplification, nucleated cell counts were estimated. Repertoires were generated with immunoSEQ multiplex PCR, while TCRdb's copy carries only in-frame clones and drops some. Clone size and the V and J calls come from that table; the DNA yielded D and trimming. The profile shows approximately 310,000 clones, around 90% of them singletons.

Sequenced input: PBMCs or T cells enriched from blood (not recorded which). The clonotype was recovered from a man between 60 and 70 years old who had recovered from COVID-19. This chain uses TRBV7-6 with TRBJ2-2; 9 positions match TRBD2. The CDR3: CASSLFPAGGPNTGELFF. The CDR3 DNA reads TGTGCCAGCAGCTTATTTCCCGCGGGAGGGCCGAACACCGGGGAGCTGTTTTTT.